This TCR beta chain derives from a study of graft-versus-host responses after intestinal transplantation. The CDR3 consists of 14 residues. V shed 4 bases and J shed 8 bases, with 15 bases lying between them. This clone was seen once. The antigen is undetermined. Graft tissue was processed to release intraepithelial and lamina propria lymphocytes. Overall study findings and caveats: Early post-transplant falls in HvG clones accompanied the peak levels of circulating GvH clones.

The method was immunoSEQ multiplex PCR; TCRdb's version includes in-frame clones alone and lacks a portion of them. This repertoire shows around 17,000 clones, 80% found once; its top ten account for roughly 20%. This clonotype was obtained from a human patient who received an intestinal transplant, so some T cells may come from the graft donor. The chain employs TRBV5-3 and TRBJ1-4; D is possibly TRBD1 (5 bases). TRBV5-3 qualifies as an ORF whose function is uncertain. The material sequenced was ileum tissue, taken just over 100 days after intestinal transplant. The CDR3 nucleotides are TGTGCCAGAAGCCGGGGCACGGCGGGGGAAAAACTGTTTTTT. Translated: CARSRGTAGEKLFF.